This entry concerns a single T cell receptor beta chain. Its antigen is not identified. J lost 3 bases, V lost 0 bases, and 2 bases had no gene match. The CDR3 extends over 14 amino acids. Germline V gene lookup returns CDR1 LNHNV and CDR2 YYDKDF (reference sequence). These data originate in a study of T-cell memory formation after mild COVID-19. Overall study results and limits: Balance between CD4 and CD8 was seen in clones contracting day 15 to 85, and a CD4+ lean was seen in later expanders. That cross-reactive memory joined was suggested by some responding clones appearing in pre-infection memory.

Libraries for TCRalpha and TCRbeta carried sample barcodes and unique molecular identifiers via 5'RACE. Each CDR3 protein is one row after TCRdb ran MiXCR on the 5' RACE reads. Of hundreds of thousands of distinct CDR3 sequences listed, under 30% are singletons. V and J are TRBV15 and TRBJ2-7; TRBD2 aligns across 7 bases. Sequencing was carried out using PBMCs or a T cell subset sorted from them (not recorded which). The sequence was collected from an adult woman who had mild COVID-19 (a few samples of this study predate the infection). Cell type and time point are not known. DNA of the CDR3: TGTGCCACCAGCAGAGAGACTAGCTTCTACGAGCAGTACTTC. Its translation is CATSRETSFYEQYF.